This T cell receptor beta chain comes out of a study of CD8 T cells in Susac syndrome. On this clonotype: The antigen is undetermined.

The CDR3 extends over 14 amino acids. Germline CDR1 and CDR2: SGHNT and YYREEE (reference sequence). Trimming took 0 bases from V and 6 from J, leaving 12 bases between them. Reverse transcription used roughly 0.45 to 1 ug RNA and random hexamers. Multiplex PCR with immunoSEQ amplified the TCR beta CDR3 across 54 Vbeta and 13 Jbeta. TCRdb itself ran the immunoSEQ multiplex PCR reads through MiXCR, one entry per CDR3 protein. The data show around 85,000 distinct CDR3 sequences, approximately 95% seen once. Study conclusions and caveats: Clonal expansion of Susac CD8+ cells peaked in TEMRA cells, and it also peaked in active patients. Across the total CD8+ repertoires, more than 15 Susac-specific public clones were found. The CD8+ TEMRA repertoires yielded roughly 5 such clones.

The rearrangement joins TRBV5-4 to TRBJ1-1, with D perhaps TRBD1 (6 bases). This sequence originates from a human donor with Susac syndrome. The sequenced sample was CD8+ T cells from PBMCs. Here the CDR3 reads CASSLAPGQPEAFF. The CDR3 DNA sequence: TGTGCCAGCAGCTTGGCCCCCGGACAGCCTGAAGCTTTCTTT.